This passage covers 30 T cell receptor beta chains from one sample sequenced in a study of Graves' ophthalmopathy and Graves' hyperthyroidism. CDR3 regions of TCR beta were amplified from RNA transcripts. HTBI primers were employed in first-round RT-PCR, then a second-round multiplex PCR followed. TCRdb called the multiplex PCR reads again in MiXCR, with one record for every CDR3 protein. Among 200,000 to 300,000 distinct CDR3 sequences, roughly 50% were seen once, and the ten largest hold around half. Sequencing was performed on peripheral blood. The origin of the receptors is an adult man with Graves' ophthalmopathy.

In regard to this clonotype: At one end, the junction sequence differs from germline, possibly due to a read error. The chain combines TRBV7-9 with TRBJ2-1; D is unclear. Germline CDR1 SEHNR, CDR2 FQNEAQ (reference sequence). The CDR3 runs to 14 residues. CDR3 DNA sequence: TGCGCCAGCAGCTTGGACGCGACTCGTATGGAGCAGTTCTTC. It specifies CASSLDATRMEQFF.

This clonotype has a count of ten or more. The rearrangement links TRBV29-1 to TRBJ1-2, with D perhaps matching TRBD1 (6 bases). Per germline, CDR1 SQVTM and CDR2 ANQGSEA. The CDR3 loop spans 10 amino acids. With 7 bases removed from V and 6 bases from J, the gap between germline ends came to 9 bases. The DNA of the CDR3 is TGCAGCGCCGAGGGGGATGGCTACACCTTC. The encoded protein is CSAEGDGYTF.

This clonotype was recorded at least ten times. The chain uses TRBV2 and TRBJ2-5; D uncertain. The CDR3 is made up of 16 amino acids. Germline CDR1 is SNHLY and CDR2 is FYNNEI. Trimming took off 5 bases at V and 2 bases at J, with 18 bases between the two ends. The CDR3, as DNA: TGTGCCAGCAGTAATGCAGGAGTGGGTTCTCAAGAGACCCAGTACTTC. As protein: CASSNAGVGSQETQYF.

The chain carries TRBV6-6 and TRBJ1-2; TRBD1 agrees at 10 bases. With 7 bases clipped from V and 6 bases from J, the junction kept 8 bases outside the gene matches. Per the germline V gene, CDR1 is MNHNY and CDR2 is SVGAGI (reference sequence). This CDR3 region has 14 residues. CDR3 DNA: TGTGCCAGCATCCAGACAGGGGGCGTGAATGGCTACACCTTC. This encodes CASIQTGGVNGYTF.

With respect to this clonotype: A much larger clonotype is one base distant, so this may be a read error. The chain joins TRBV10-3 to TRBJ2-5, with D maybe TRBD1 (6 bases). CDR1 ENHRY and CDR2 SYGVKD come from the germline V gene. CDR3 length equals 14 residues. Here the CDR3 reads CAIRDRDTEETRYF. CDR3 DNA sequence: TGTGCCATCAGGGACCGGGACACCGAAGAGACCCGGTACTTC.

The chain uses TRBV12-3 or TRBV12-4 and TRBJ1-1; tentatively, D is TRBD1 (5 bases). Deletions cut 2 bases from V and 6 bases from J, with 13 bases between. CDR3 length: 14 amino acids. As DNA, the CDR3 is TGTGCCAGCAGTTTATGGGGCCCAGGCGCTGAAGCTTTCTTT. This sequence encodes CASSLWGPGAEAFF.

On this clonotype: Compared with germline, one end of the junction differs, possibly owing to a read error. The chain couples TRBV11-2 to TRBJ1-5; D unclear. The CDR3 is made up of 15 amino acids. Looked up from germline, CDR1 is SGHAT and CDR2 is FQNNGV. CDR3 sequence: CDSSLESGGNQPQHF. CDR3 DNA: TGTGACAGCAGCTTAGAGTCGGGTGGCAATCAGCCCCAGCATTTT.

The chain has TRBV7-9 and TRBJ1-1, with 7 bases lining up with TRBD1. Germline V gene sequence: CDR1 SEHNR, CDR2 FQNEAQ (reference sequence). CDR3 length equals 17 residues. Trimming removed 5 bases from V and 2 bases from J; junction bases left unmatched: 14. CDR3 residues: CASSSRQGSVYNTEAFF. CDR3 DNA: TGTGCCAGCAGCAGCCGACAGGGCTCGGTTTATAACACTGAAGCTTTCTTT.

The chain couples TRBV9 to TRBJ1-4; TRBD1 might be the D (6 bases). The CDR3 has 17 residues. Trimming took off 0 bases at V and 8 bases at J, with 20 bases between the two ends. Germline V gene sequence: CDR1 SGDLS, CDR2 YYNGEE. This CDR3 reads CASSVDYGPVGGEKLFF. CDR3 sequence (DNA): TGTGCCAGCAGCGTAGATTACGGCCCGGTAGGGGGGGAAAAACTGTTTTTT. Supplemented by reference TRBV9 and TRBJ1-4, the full variable domain reads DSGVTQTPKHLITATGQRVTLRCSPRSGDLSVYWYQQSLDQGLQFLIQYYNGEERAKGNILERFSAQQFPDLHSELNLSSLELGDSALYFCASSVDYGPVGGEKLFFGSGTQLSVL.

This clonotype has only a few counts. The chain has TRBV6-1 and TRBJ1-2; possibly TRBD1 for D (5 bases). The germline V and J ends were trimmed by 4 bases and 4 bases, with 13 bases remaining between them. This CDR3 comprises 14 residues. Germline V gene sequence: CDR1 MNHNS, CDR2 SASEGT. DNA for the CDR3: TGTGCCAGCAGTGTCGCGGTTGGGGCCTATGGCTACACCTTC. This codes for CASSVAVGAYGYTF.

This clonotype appeared many times. V and J are TRBV9 and TRBJ1-6; D call uncertain. CDR3 size: 13 residues. Deletions cut 0 bases from V and 13 bases from J, with 11 bases between. In germline, CDR1 is SGDLS, CDR2 YYNGEE. Written as DNA, the CDR3 is TGTGCCAGCAGCGTAGGGGTATCCGGGCCCCTCCACTTT. This gives the protein CASSVGVSGPLHF.

In this sample, this clonotype turned up once. The V and J genes are TRBV7-3 and TRBJ2-7; perhaps TRBD1 as D (6 bases). Trimming removed 5 bases at V and 2 bases at J, with 16 bases between. The CDR3 contains 15 residues. Germline lookup yields CDR1 SGHTA and CDR2 FQGTGA. CDR3 amino acids: CASSPRGLVAYEQYF. The CDR3 region has the DNA TGTGCCAGCAGCCCCAGGGGTCTCGTCGCCTACGAGCAGTACTTC.

The chain carries TRBV20-1 and TRBJ2-2; 12 nucleotides match TRBD2. CDR1 and CDR2 (germline): DFQATT, SNEGSKA (reference sequence). V was pared by 6 bases and J by 5 bases, with 1 base of the junction left unmatched. This CDR3 is built from 13 residues. The CDR3 reads CSAGLAGTGELFF. CDR3 sequence (DNA): TGCAGTGCAGGACTAGCGGGGACCGGGGAGCTGTTTTTT.

This chain links TRBV19 with TRBJ2-2; no reliable D call. The CDR3 sequence is 14 residues long. Germline V gene sequence: CDR1 LNHDA, CDR2 SQIVND (reference sequence). Trimming took 7 bases from V and 4 from J, leaving 13 bases between them. As DNA, the CDR3 is TGTGCCAGTATGGTGGGCTTCGGCACCGGGGAGCTGTTTTTT. Translating it yields CASMVGFGTGELFF.

The chain has TRBV7-8 and TRBJ2-7, with 7 bases matching TRBD2. The V gene's germline CDR1 is SGHVS and CDR2 FQNEAQ. The CDR3 covers 13 residues. Germline trimming cut 5 bases from V and 6 bases from J; bases unmatched to any gene: 7. The CDR3 nucleotides read TGTGCCAGCAGCCTGGGACTACGGGGCGAGCAGTACTTC. This encodes CASSLGLRGEQYF.

In the case of this clonotype: At one end, the junction sequence differs from germline, possibly due to a read error. V usage is TRBV10-3 and J usage is TRBJ2-7, with D perhaps TRBD1 (5 bases). The CDR3 length is 14 residues. Per germline, CDR1 ENHRY and CDR2 SYGVKD. The CDR3 region has the DNA TGTGCCAGCAGTTCGGCAGGGAAGGGGTACGAGCAGTACTTC. It translates to CASSSAGKGYEQYF.

In the case of this clonotype: This may stem from a read error, because a much larger clone lies one nucleotide away. The genes are TRBV25-1 and TRBJ2-7; the D gene is possibly TRBD2 (5 bases). CDR1 is MGHDK and CDR2 is SYGVNS in the germline V gene. This CDR3 contains 13 residues. V dropped 4 bases and J dropped 4 bases, with 11 bases sitting between them. The CDR3: CASSGSGLYEQYF. Written as DNA, the CDR3 is TGTGCCAGCAGTGGATCGGGGTTGTACGAGCAGTACTTC.

This clonotype occurred many times. The chain uses TRBV20-1 and TRBJ2-2, with D uncertain. V was clipped by 3 bases and J by 4 bases, with 12 bases between them. The CDR3 totals 14 residues. Per germline, CDR1 DFQATT and CDR2 SNEGSKA (reference sequence). This CDR3 reads CSASRQSGTGELFF. The CDR3 DNA reads as TGCAGTGCTAGTCGACAATCTGGCACCGGGGAGCTGTTTTTT.

Only a few counts were recorded for this clonotype. The CDR3 DNA sequence: TGCAGCGTAGGGACAGGGAATACGCAGTATTTT. It yields the protein CSVGTGNTQYF. V gene TRBV29-1 combines with J gene TRBJ2-3; 9 bases align to TRBD1. CDR1 and CDR2 (germline): SQVTM, ANQGSEA. The CDR3 extends over 11 amino acids. V was clipped by 6 bases and J by 7 bases; unmatched bases: 2.

The chain is built from TRBV10-3 and TRBJ2-7; the D gene could be TRBD1 or TRBD2 (7 bases each). V lost 10 bases, J lost 3 bases, and 16 bases lay in between. This CDR3 has 13 amino acids. Per germline, CDR1 ENHRY and CDR2 SYGVKD. The chain's CDR3 is CATGGQNDYEQYF. In DNA, the CDR3 is TGTGCCACGGGGGGACAGAATGACTACGAGCAGTACTTC.

This chain uses TRBV7-2 with TRBJ1-6, with TRBD1 matching 8 bases. The CDR3 covers 12 residues. Germline V gene data show CDR1 as SGHTA and CDR2 as FQGNSA. Germline trimming cut 11 bases from V and 9 bases from J; bases unmatched to any gene: 6. CDR3 region: CASGRGLSPLHF. The CDR3 region has the DNA TGTGCCTCAGGCAGGGGGCTTTCACCCCTCCACTTT.

Turning to this clonotype: The junction differs from germline at one of its ends, possibly a read error. The rearrangement links TRBV10-3 to TRBJ1-6, with a possible D match to TRBD1 (6 bases). The CDR3 is made up of 15 amino acids. Germline-derived CDR1 and CDR2 are ENHRY and SYGVKD. CDR3 loop: CASSEVGGLNSPLHF. The CDR3 bases are TGTGCCAGCAGTGAAGTCGGGGGGCTTAATTCACCCCTCCACTTT.

Many counts were recorded for this clonotype. V is TRBV10-3 and J is TRBJ1-6; D unresolved. Per the germline V gene, CDR1 is ENHRY and CDR2 is SYGVKD. With 2 bases removed from V and 15 bases from J, the gap between germline ends came to 11 bases. The CDR3 sequence is 12 residues long. The CDR3 DNA reads as TGTGCCATCAGTGAGGAAAGAAGGATCCTCCACTTT. It translates to CAISEERRILHF.

This clonotype turned up a few times. V and J are TRBV2 and TRBJ2-2; D uncertain. V gave up 7 bases and J gave up 3 bases, with 9 bases separating them. CDR3 size: 13 residues. Germline CDR1 SNHLY, CDR2 FYNNEI. The CDR3 protein is CASKLDDTGELFF. The CDR3 DNA reads as TGTGCCAGCAAGCTAGATGACACCGGGGAGCTGTTTTTT.

This clonotype occurred a few times. V gene TRBV28 combines with J gene TRBJ1-5, with 7 bases fitting TRBD1. Germline values: CDR1 MDHEN, CDR2 SYDVKM. V lost 4 bases and J lost 3; bases outside the gene matches: 3. The CDR3 runs to 14 residues. The CDR3 nucleotides read TGTGCCAGCAGTTCAGGGGGTTTCAATCAGCCCCAGCATTTT. Protein product: CASSSGGFNQPQHF.

This clonotype has a handful of counts. This rearrangement joins TRBV12-3 or TRBV12-4 to TRBJ2-7, with TRBD1 identical over 9 bases. After removal of 6 bases from V and 5 bases from J, the junction contained 2 bases not matched to a gene. CDR3 length: 12 amino acids. The CDR3 sequence: CASRGQGHEQYF. CDR3 DNA: TGTGCCAGCAGGGGACAGGGACACGAGCAGTACTTC.

This clonotype has only a few counts. Here the CDR3 reads CASSSETGATHEKLFF. The CDR3 nucleotides read TGTGCCAGTAGTTCCGAGACAGGGGCTACGCATGAAAAACTGTTTTTT. This rearrangement joins TRBV19 to TRBJ1-4, with 8 positions matching TRBD1. Germline trimming cut 5 bases from V and 6 bases from J; bases unmatched to any gene: 11. Germline loops: CDR1 LNHDA, CDR2 SQIVND (reference sequence). The CDR3 has 16 residues.

This clonotype was counted a few times. The chain recombines TRBV7-9 with TRBJ2-7; D gene unclear. Trimming pared 3 bases from V and 0 bases from J, leaving 3 bases between. Germline lookup yields CDR1 SEHNR and CDR2 FQNEAQ (reference sequence). This CDR3 has 12 residues. The CDR3 DNA reads as TGTGCCAGCAGCTTCGCCTCCTACGAGCAGTACTTC. This gives the protein CASSFASYEQYF.

In its sample, this clonotype was seen once. The chain has TRBV12-3 or TRBV12-4 and TRBJ1-2; D possibly corresponds to TRBD1 (5 bases). The CDR3 sequence is 18 residues long. Trimming shortened V by 6 bases and J by 0 bases, and 23 bases separated the two germline ends. CDR3: CASSVSGNSGGANYGYTF. In DNA, the CDR3 is TGTGCCAGCAGCGTATCGGGTAACAGCGGGGGGGCTAACTATGGCTACACCTTC.

The chain joins TRBV5-1 to TRBJ1-5; D is undetermined. Germline CDR1 is SGHRS and CDR2 is YFSETQ. This CDR3 region has 14 residues. The V end lost 5 bases, the J end lost 9 bases, and 18 bases lay between the germline ends. The CDR3 nucleotides read TGCGCCAGCAGTTTTGCGACCCACGTCCGGCCCCAGCATTTT. It yields the protein CASSFATHVRPQHF. The full variable domain, completed using reference TRBV5-1 and TRBJ1-5, is KAGVTQTPRYLIKTRGQQVTLSCSPISGHRSVSWYQQTPGQGLQFLFEYFSETQRNKGNFPGRFSGRQFSNSRSEMNVSTLELGDSALYLCASSFATHVRPQHFGDGTRLSIL.